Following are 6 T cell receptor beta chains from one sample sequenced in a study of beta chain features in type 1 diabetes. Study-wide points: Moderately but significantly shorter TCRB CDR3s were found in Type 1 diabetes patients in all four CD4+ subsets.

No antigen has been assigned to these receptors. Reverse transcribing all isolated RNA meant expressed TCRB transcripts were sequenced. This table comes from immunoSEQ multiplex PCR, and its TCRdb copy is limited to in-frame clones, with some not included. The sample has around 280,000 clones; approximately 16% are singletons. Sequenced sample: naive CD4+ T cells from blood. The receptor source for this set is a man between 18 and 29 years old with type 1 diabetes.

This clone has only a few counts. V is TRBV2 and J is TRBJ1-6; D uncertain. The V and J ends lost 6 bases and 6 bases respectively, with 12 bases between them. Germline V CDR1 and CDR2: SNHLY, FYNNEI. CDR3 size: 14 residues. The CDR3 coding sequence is TGTGCCAGCAGCCCAGGATCCCCTAATTCACCCCTCCACTTT. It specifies CASSPGSPNSPLHF. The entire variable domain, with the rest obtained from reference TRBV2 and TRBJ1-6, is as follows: EPEVTQTPSHQVTQMGQEVILRCVPISNHLYFYWYRQILGQKVEFLVSFYNNEISEKSEIFDDQFSVERPDGSNFTLKIRSTKLEDSAMYFCASSPGSPNSPLHFGNGTRLTVT.

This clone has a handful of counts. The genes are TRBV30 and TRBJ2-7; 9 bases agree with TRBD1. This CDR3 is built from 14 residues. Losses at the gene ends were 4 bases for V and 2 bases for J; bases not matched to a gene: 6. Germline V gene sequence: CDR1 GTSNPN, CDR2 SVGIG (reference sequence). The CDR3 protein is CAWTKGTGPYEQYF. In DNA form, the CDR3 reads TGTGCCTGGACTAAAGGGACAGGGCCCTACGAGCAGTACTTC.

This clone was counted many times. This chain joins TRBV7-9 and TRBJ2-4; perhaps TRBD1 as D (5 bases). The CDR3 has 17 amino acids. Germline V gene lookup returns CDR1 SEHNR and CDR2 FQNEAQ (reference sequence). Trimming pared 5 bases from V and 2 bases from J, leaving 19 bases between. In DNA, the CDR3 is TGTGCCAGCAGCCAGATAGACTGGACAAGGCCCAAAAACATTCAGTACTTC. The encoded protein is CASSQIDWTRPKNIQYF.

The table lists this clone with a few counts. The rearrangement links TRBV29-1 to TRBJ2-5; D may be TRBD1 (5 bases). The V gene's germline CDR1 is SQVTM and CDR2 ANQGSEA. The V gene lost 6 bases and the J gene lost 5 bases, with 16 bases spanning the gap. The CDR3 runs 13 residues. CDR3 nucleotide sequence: TGCAGCGTGCGACCCAGGGCCGGGGAGACCCAGTACTTC. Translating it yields CSVRPRAGETQYF.

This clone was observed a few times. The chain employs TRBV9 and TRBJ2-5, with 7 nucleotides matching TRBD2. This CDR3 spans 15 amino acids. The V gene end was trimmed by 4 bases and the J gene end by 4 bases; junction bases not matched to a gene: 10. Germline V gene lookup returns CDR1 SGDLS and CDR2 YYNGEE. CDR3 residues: CASSPPRGGGETQYF. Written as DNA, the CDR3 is TGTGCCAGCAGCCCTCCCCGCGGCGGGGGAGAGACCCAGTACTTC. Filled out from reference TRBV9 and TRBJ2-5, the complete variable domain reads DSGVTQTPKHLITATGQRVTLRCSPRSGDLSVYWYQQSLDQGLQFLIQYYNGEERAKGNILERFSAQQFPDLHSELNLSSLELGDSALYFCASSPPRGGGETQYFGPGTRLLVL.

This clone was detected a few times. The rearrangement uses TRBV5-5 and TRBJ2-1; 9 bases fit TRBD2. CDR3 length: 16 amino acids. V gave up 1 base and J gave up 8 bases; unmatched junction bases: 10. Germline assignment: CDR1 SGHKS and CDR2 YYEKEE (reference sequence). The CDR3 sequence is CASSLSASGIGDEQFF. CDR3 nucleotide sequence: TGTGCCAGCAGCTTGTCGGCTAGCGGGATAGGCGATGAGCAGTTCTTC.